The TCR beta chain described here comes from a study of lymphopenia after photon versus proton radiotherapy. Findings of the study overall: Post-nadir diversity loss with photons came from oligoclonal expansion, particularly CD8+ Temra cells. Larger post-nadir TCR diversity loss correlated inversely with survival in deceased patients. Survival link was tested only in deceased patients; proton benefit remains a possibility. Relative stability marked proton patients; photon patients lost diversity and naive cells.

Here immunoSEQ multiplex PCR was the method, and the copy in TCRdb shows in-frame clones only, minus some. The sample contains about 61,000 clones, approximately 86% of which appear only once. Germline V gives CDR1 MGHDK, CDR2 SYGVNS. J was trimmed by 6 bases and V by 8 bases; bases with no gene match: 14. The CDR3 consists of 15 residues. To note about this clone: Its antigen is unknown.

This sequence originates from a man aged 40-50 years with gastric cancer. The chain employs TRBV25-1 and TRBJ1-2; TRBD1 aligns across 8 bases. The source material was peripheral blood, sampled from a patient treated with photon-based radiotherapy. For the CDR3, the DNA is TGTGCCAGCTACTGGTCCAGCCGGACAGGGAATGGCTACACCTTC. Amino acids: CASYWSSRTGNGYTF.